This T cell receptor beta chain was retrieved from a study of blood T cell repertoires in COVID-19. Study-level information: PBMCs, B-cell-depleted T cells, or T cells were the source of the cDNA or gDNA that made up the material.

Participants came from under 30 US areas, aged about 18 to 89 years. Profiling relied on immunoSEQ multiplex PCR, and the TCRdb table lists in-frame clones only, not all of them. There are hundreds of thousands of clones in the sample; less than 85% occur only once, and 2% to 3% lies in the top ten. Sequenced input: PBMCs or T cells enriched from blood (not recorded which). This receptor was identified in a woman aged 45 to 65 who had recovered from COVID-19.

CDR3 in amino acids: CASSLRDTYEQYF. CDR3 DNA: TGTGCCAGCAGCTTACGGGATACCTACGAGCAGTACTTC. J is TRBJ2-7 and V is TRBV7-2, with D perhaps TRBD2 (5 bases). V shed 2 bases and J shed 2 bases, with 7 bases lying between them. Germline V gene lookup returns CDR1 SGHTA and CDR2 FQGNSA. The CDR3 spans 13 residues.